This record covers a single TCR beta chain. No antigen is known for it. Researchers ran the PCR with 60 Vbeta and 13 Jbeta primers. Only in-frame clones appear in the TCRdb table, and some are missing; sequencing was by immunoSEQ multiplex PCR. Recorded for this sample: around 150,000 clones. These data are taken from a study of cytomegalovirus exposure and HLA in healthy donors. Study-level points and caveats: Highly shared variants forming one cluster were likely a sequencing artifact.

V was pared by 4 bases and J by 0 bases, with 14 bases between. Germline V gene lookup returns CDR1 SGDLS and CDR2 YYNGEE. The CDR3 extends over 15 amino acids. The material sequenced was PBMCs. The source of this sequence is a woman in her sixties or seventies in good health and CMV-seronegative. The chain has TRBV9 and TRBJ2-7; TRBD2 is a possible D gene (6 bases). CDR3 loop: CASSPDSSASYEQYF. CDR3 sequence (DNA): TGTGCCAGCAGCCCTGATTCTAGCGCCTCCTACGAGCAGTACTTC.